Below are 10 T cell receptor beta chains sequenced from a single sample in a study of T cell changes during pregnancy in multiple sclerosis. Only in-frame clones appear in the TCRdb table, and some are missing; sequencing was by immunoSEQ multiplex PCR. The sample gives fewer than 95,000 clones, about 94% of which show up once; approximately 2.2% is in the top ten. The sample consisted of peripheral blood, taken in the third trimester of pregnancy. These receptors came from a female donor with multiple sclerosis, enrolled in a pregnancy study.

The chain uses TRBV7-2 and TRBJ2-3, with 8 bases aligning to TRBD2. Trimming cost V 0 bases and J 4 bases; bases outside gene matches: 9. The CDR3 spans 17 residues. Germline V gene data show CDR1 as SGHTA and CDR2 as FQGNSA. CDR3 sequence (DNA): TGTGCCAGCAGCTTAGCGGGGGCAGCGGGAGCCGCAGATACGCAGTATTTT. It is translated as CASSLAGAAGAADTQYF.

The rearrangement joins TRBV19 to TRBJ1-1; maybe TRBD1 (5 bases). The CDR3 extends over 13 amino acids. V shed 3 bases and J shed 3 bases, with 8 bases lying between them. CDR1 is LNHDA, CDR2 SQIVND, per germline (reference sequence). The CDR3 coding sequence is TGTGCCAGTAGTATGACGGGGGACACTGAAGCTTTCTTT. Translating gives CASSMTGDTEAFF.

Written as DNA, the CDR3 is TGTGCCAGCAGCTTAGGGTACGGGGGGCCGGGTCCTGGGGCCAACGTCCTGACTTTC. It specifies CASSLGYGGPGPGANVLTF. The chain uses TRBV11-2 and TRBJ2-6, with TRBD2 as a possible D gene (7 bases). V was clipped by 1 base and J by 2 bases, with 18 bases between them. CDR3 length: 19 residues. In germline, CDR1 is SGHAT, CDR2 FQNNGV.

CDR3 amino acids: CASSRGGPLGDTQYF. The CDR3 DNA sequence: TGTGCCAGCAGCCGGGGGGGTCCTCTCGGAGATACGCAGTATTTT. The V and J genes are TRBV7-9 and TRBJ2-3; 8 nucleotides align to TRBD2. The V gene's germline CDR1 is SEHNR and CDR2 FQNEAQ (reference sequence). The CDR3 extends over 15 amino acids. Trimming removed 5 bases from V and 5 bases from J; junction bases left unmatched: 9.

V and J are TRBV14 and TRBJ2-1; 12 bases are a match to TRBD2. This CDR3 is 17 amino acids long. The germline CDR1 and CDR2 sequences are SGHDN and FVKESK. The trim removed 1 base at V and 8 bases at J, leaving 9 bases unmatched. CDR3 sequence: CASSQAPTSGSRHEQFF. The CDR3 DNA reads as TGTGCCAGCAGCCAAGCCCCGACTAGCGGGAGTAGACATGAGCAGTTCTTC.

This clone was seen once. The chain has TRBV5-6 and TRBJ1-4; a weak D match, TRBD1 (5 bases). Trimming removed 5 bases from V and 5 bases from J, with 16 bases in between. Germline V gene lookup returns CDR1 SGHDT and CDR2 YYEEEE. The length of the CDR3 is 15 residues. The CDR3: CASRRTWEGNEKLFF. CDR3 coding DNA: TGTGCCAGCAGGCGGACGTGGGAGGGGAATGAAAAACTGTTTTTT.

J is TRBJ2-7 and V is TRBV6-1, with unresolved D. V was clipped by 4 bases and J by 0 bases, with 16 bases between them. CDR3 size: 16 residues. Looked up from germline, CDR1 is MNHNS and CDR2 is SASEGT. The CDR3 region is CASSARTTRNSYEQYF. CDR3 nucleotide sequence: TGTGCCAGCAGTGCAAGAACGACACGCAACTCCTACGAGCAGTACTTC.

V is TRBV28 and J is TRBJ1-1; D unresolved. The V gene's germline CDR1 is MDHEN and CDR2 SYDVKM. V was trimmed by 3 bases and J by 3 bases, leaving 8 bases between them. The CDR3 runs 13 residues. CDR3 region: CASSLRADTEAFF. CDR3 bases: TGTGCCAGCAGTTTGAGGGCTGACACTGAAGCTTTCTTT.

The gene calls are TRBV19 and TRBJ2-4; 7 nucleotides match TRBD2. CDR1 LNHDA and CDR2 SQIVND come from the germline V gene (reference sequence). Trimming at V came to 4 bases and at J to 6 bases, leaving 3 bases not matched to a gene. The CDR3 is made up of 13 amino acids. The CDR3 protein is CASSTPGGNIQYF. CDR3 in DNA: TGTGCCAGTAGTACCCCGGGAGGAAACATTCAGTACTTC.

The chain uses TRBV7-2 and TRBJ2-2; 9 nucleotides agree with TRBD1. Per germline, CDR1 SGHTA and CDR2 FQGNSA. This CDR3 is 14 amino acids long. J lost 6 bases, V lost 5 bases, and 4 bases had no gene match. CDR3 in amino acids: CASSRDRVSGELFF. The CDR3 DNA follows: TGTGCCAGCAGCCGGGACAGGGTCTCCGGGGAGCTGTTTTTT.